This TCR beta chain was sequenced for a study of T cell responses to AZD1222 COVID-19 vaccine. The study, taken as a whole, reports: Among those given AZD1222, only 5 to 7 were seropositive at baseline. Clonal diversity may have been underestimated in mostly white British donors.

Only in-frame clones appear in the TCRdb table, and some are missing; sequencing was by immunoSEQ multiplex PCR. The profile shows roughly 90,000 clones, about 92% of them singletons. The CDR3 has 16 residues. The V segment lost 2 bases and the J segment 3 bases; nucleotides outside the gene matches: 7. Germline values: CDR1 SEHNR, CDR2 FQNEAQ (reference sequence). Of note for this clone: The antigen remains undetermined.

The chain combines TRBV7-9 with TRBJ2-1; 7 bases map to TRBD2. This clonotype was obtained from an adult who received the AZD1222 COVID-19 vaccine. Material: peripheral blood, obtained 28 days after the second AZD1222 dose. The CDR3 loop is CASSLTLATRYNEQFF. CDR3 coding DNA: TGTGCCAGCAGCTTAACACTAGCGACCCGCTACAATGAGCAGTTCTTC.